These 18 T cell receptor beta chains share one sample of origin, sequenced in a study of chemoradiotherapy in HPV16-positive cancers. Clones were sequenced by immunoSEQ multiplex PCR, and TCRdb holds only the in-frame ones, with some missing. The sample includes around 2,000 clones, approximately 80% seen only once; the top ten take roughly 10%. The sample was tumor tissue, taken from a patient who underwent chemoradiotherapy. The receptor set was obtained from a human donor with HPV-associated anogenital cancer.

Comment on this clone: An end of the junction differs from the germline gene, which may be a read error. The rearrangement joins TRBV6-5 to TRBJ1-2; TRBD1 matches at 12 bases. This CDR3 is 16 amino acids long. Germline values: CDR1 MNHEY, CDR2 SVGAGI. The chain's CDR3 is CASRYSGTGGYYGYTF. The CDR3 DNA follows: TGTGCCAGCAGGTACTCCGGGACAGGGGGCTACTATGGCTACACCTTC.

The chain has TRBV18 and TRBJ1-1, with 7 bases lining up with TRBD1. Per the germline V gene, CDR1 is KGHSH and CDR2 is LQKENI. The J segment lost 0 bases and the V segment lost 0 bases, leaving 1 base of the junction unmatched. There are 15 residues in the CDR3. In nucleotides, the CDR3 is TGTGCCAGCTCACCACCGACAGGGCTGAACACTGAAGCTTTCTTT. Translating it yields CASSPPTGLNTEAFF. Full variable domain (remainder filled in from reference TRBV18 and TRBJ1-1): NAGVMQNPRHLVRRRGQEARLRCSPMKGHSHVYWYRQLPEEGLKFMVYLQKENIIDESGMPKERFSAEFPKEGPSILRIQQVVRGDSAAYFCASSPPTGLNTEAFFGQGTRLTVV.

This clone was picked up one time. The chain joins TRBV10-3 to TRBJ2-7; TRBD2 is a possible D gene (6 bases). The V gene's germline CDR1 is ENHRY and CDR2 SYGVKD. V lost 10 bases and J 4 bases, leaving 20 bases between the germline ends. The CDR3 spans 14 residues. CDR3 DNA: TGTGCCAGCCATGCTAGCGCGAATCATTACGAGCAGTACTTC. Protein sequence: CASHASANHYEQYF.

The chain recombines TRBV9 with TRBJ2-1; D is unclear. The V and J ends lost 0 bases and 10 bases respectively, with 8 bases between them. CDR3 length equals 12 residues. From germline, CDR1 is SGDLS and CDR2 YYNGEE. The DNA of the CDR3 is TGTGCCAGCAGCGTAGACGTTGGCGAGCAGTTCTTC. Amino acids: CASSVDVGEQFF. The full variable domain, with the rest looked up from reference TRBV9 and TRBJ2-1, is DSGVTQTPKHLITATGQRVTLRCSPRSGDLSVYWYQQSLDQGLQFLIQYYNGEERAKGNILERFSAQQFPDLHSELNLSSLELGDSALYFCASSVDVGEQFFGPGTRLTVL.

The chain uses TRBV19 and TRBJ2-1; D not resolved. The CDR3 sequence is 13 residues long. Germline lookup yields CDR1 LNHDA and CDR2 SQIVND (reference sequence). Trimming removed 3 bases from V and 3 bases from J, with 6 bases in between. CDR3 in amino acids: CASSILGYNEQFF. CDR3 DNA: TGTGCCAGTAGTATTTTGGGCTACAATGAGCAGTTCTTC.

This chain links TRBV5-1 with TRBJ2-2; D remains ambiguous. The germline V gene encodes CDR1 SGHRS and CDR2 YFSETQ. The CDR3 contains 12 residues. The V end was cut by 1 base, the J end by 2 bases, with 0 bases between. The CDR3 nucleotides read TGCGCCAGCAGCTTGAACACCGGGGAGCTGTTTTTT. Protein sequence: CASSLNTGELFF.

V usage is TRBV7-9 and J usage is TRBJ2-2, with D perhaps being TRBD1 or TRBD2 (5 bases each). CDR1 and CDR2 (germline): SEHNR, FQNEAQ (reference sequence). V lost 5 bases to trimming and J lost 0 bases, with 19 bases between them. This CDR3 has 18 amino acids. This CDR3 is CASSNSVSGTANTGELFF. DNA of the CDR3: TGTGCCAGCAGCAACAGTGTATCAGGGACCGCGAACACCGGGGAGCTGTTTTTT.

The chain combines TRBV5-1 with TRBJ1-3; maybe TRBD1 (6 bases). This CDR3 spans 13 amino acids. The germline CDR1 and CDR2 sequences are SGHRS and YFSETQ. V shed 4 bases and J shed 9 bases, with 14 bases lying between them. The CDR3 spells CASSPIRGATIYF. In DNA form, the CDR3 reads TGCGCCAGCAGCCCGATAAGGGGGGCCACCATATATTTT.

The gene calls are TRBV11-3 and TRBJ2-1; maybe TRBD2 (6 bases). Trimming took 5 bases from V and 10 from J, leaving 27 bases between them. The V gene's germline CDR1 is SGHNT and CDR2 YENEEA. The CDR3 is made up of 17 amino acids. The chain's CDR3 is CASSPGPGTARPEEQFF. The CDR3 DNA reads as TGTGCCAGCAGCCCGGGGCCCGGGACTGCCCGACCGGAAGAGCAGTTCTTC.

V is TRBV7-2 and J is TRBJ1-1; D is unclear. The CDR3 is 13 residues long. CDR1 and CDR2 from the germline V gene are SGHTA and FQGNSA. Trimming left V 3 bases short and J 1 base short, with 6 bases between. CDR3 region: CASSFLWNTEAFF. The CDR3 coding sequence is TGTGCCAGCAGCTTTTTGTGGAACACTGAAGCTTTCTTT. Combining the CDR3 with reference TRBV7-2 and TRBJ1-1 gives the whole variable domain GAGVSQSPSNKVTEKGKDVELRCDPISGHTALYWYRQSLGQGLEFLIYFQGNSAPDKSGLPSDRFSAERTGGSVSTLTIQRTQQEDSAVYLCASSFLWNTEAFFGQGTRLTVV.

The CDR3 sequence: CASSFGGTTKNNEQFF. The DNA for the CDR3 is TGTGCCAGCAGCTTTGGCGGGACTACAAAGAACAATGAGCAGTTCTTC. The chain employs TRBV7-2 and TRBJ2-1, with 7 bases identical to TRBD2. Germline V lookup: CDR1 SGHTA, CDR2 FQGNSA. The ends lost 3 bases at V and 5 bases at J; junction bases unmatched: 10. The CDR3 totals 16 residues.

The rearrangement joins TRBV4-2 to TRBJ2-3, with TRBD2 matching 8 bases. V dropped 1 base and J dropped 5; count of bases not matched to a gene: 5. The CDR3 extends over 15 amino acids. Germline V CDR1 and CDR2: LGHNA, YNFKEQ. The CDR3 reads CASSQGAGGLDTQYF. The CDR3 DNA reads TGTGCCAGCAGCCAAGGTGCGGGAGGATTAGATACGCAGTATTTT.

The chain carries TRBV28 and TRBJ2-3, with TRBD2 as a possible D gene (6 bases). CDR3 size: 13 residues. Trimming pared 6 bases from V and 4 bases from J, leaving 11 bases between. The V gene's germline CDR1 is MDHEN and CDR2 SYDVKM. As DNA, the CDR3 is TGTGCCAGCAGCCGGACTACCCCAGATACGCAGTATTTT. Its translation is CASSRTTPDTQYF.

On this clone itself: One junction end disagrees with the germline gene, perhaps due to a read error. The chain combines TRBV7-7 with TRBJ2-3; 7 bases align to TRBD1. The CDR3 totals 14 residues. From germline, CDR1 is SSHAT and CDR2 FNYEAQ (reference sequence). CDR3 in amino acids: CASSLGQFTDTQYF. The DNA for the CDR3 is TGTGCTAGCAGCCTGGGACAGTTCACAGATACGCAGTATTTT.

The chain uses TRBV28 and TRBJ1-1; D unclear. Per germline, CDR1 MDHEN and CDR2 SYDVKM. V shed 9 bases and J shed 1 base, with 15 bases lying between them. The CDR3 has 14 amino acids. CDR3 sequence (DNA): TGTGCCAGAAGGCACAGCAAAGGGAACACTGAAGCTTTCTTT. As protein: CARRHSKGNTEAFF.

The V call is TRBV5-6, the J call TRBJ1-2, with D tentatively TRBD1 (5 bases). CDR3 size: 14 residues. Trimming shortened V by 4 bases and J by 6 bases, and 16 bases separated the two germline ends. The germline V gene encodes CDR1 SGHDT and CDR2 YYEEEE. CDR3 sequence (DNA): TGTGCCAGCAGCCCGGCGCACAGGAGGAATGGCTACACCTTC. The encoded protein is CASSPAHRRNGYTF.

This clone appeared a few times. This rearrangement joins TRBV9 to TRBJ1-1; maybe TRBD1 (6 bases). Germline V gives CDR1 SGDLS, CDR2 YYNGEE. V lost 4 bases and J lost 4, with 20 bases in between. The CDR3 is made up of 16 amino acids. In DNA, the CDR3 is TGTGCCAGCAGCTCTTTGGGGGAGGGCAGGGGCACTGAAGCTTTCTTT. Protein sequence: CASSSLGEGRGTEAFF.

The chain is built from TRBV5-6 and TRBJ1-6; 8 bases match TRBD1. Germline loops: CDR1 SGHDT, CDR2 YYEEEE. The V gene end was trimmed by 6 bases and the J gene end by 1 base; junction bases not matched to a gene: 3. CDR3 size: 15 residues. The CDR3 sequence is CASIRQGSYNSPLHF. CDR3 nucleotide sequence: TGTGCCAGCATCAGACAGGGGTCCTATAATTCACCCCTCCACTTT.